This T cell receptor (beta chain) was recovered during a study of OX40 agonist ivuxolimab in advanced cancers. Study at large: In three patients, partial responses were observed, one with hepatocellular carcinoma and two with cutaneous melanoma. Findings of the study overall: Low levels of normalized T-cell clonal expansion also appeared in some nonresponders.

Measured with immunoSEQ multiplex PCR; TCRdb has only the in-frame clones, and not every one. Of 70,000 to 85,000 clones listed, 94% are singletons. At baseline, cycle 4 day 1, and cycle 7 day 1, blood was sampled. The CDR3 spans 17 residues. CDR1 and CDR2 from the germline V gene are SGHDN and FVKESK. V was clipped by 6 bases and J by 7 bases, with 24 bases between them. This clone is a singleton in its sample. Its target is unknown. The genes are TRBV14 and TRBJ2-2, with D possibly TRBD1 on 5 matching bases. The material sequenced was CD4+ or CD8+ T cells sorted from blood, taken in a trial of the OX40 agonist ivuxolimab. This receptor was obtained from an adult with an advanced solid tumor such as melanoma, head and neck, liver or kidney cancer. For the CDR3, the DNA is TGTGCCAGCAGTCCAGGGAAGATGTCGGCTAGGGTCGGGGAGCTGTTTTTT. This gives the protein CASSPGKMSARVGELFF.